This T cell receptor (beta chain) derives from a study of OX40 agonist ivuxolimab in advanced cancers. About the study: A diagnosis of hepatocellular carcinoma, melanoma, renal cell or head and neck cancer was present in dose-escalation patients.

Whole-study findings and limits: CD4+ and CD8+ T cells in blood underwent clonal expansion by week 6 at 0.1 to 3.0 mg/kg. Low normalized T-cell clonal expansion was also seen in some nonresponders.

Profiling relied on immunoSEQ multiplex PCR, and the TCRdb table lists in-frame clones only, not all of them. The data show about 79,000 clones, 84% seen once. About this clone: Its antigen remains unknown.

The CDR3 contains 15 residues. Germline CDR1 SGDLS, CDR2 YYNGEE. The V end was cut by 0 bases, the J end by 7 bases, with 16 bases between. Sequences were derived from CD4+ or CD8+ T cells sorted from blood, sampled in a trial of the OX40 agonist ivuxolimab. The receptor was isolated from an adult with an advanced solid tumor such as melanoma, head and neck, liver or kidney cancer. This chain joins TRBV9 and TRBJ1-2, with a tentative D call TRBD1 (6 bases). CDR3 in DNA: TGTGCCAGCAGCGTAGGAAAAGGGGGGCAGAGTGGCTACACCTTC. Its translation: CASSVGKGGQSGYTF.